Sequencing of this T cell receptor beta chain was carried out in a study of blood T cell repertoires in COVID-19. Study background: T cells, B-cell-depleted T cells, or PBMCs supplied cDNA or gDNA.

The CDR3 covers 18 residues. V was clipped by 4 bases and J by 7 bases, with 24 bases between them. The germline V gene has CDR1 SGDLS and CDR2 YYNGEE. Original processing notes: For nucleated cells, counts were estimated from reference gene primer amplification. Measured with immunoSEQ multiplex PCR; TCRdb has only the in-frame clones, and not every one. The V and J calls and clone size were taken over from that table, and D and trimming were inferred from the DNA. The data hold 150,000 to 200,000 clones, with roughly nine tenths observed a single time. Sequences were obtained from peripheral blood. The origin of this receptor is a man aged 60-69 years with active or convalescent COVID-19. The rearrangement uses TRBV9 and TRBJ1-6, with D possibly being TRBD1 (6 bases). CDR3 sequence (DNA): TGTGCCAGCAGCCCACAGCAGGGCAGGAGGGGGGGAAATTCACCCCTCCACTTT. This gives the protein CASSPQQGRRGGNSPLHF.